Shown below are 23 T cell receptor beta chains from a single sample sequenced in a study of cytomegalovirus exposure and HLA in healthy donors. 60 Vbeta and 13 Jbeta primers were used in PCR. The data were produced by immunoSEQ multiplex PCR, yet TCRdb's version contains in-frame clones alone and is incomplete. Here the sample spans roughly 130,000 clones, about 74% being singletons. The specimen was PBMCs. These receptors all come from a woman aged 45 to 65 in good health and CMV-seropositive.

This clone was seen only a few times. The rearrangement uses TRBV30 and TRBJ2-5, with D possibly matching TRBD2 (6 bases). CDR1 is GTSNPN and CDR2 is SVGIG in the germline V gene (reference sequence). Between the trimmed V and J ends, which lost 0 bases and 5 bases, there was a span of 16 bases. The CDR3 runs 15 residues. As DNA, the CDR3 is TGTGCCTGGAGTGTACGGGGCGGGGACTGGGAGACCCAGTACTTC. It codes for CAWSVRGGDWETQYF.

The V call is TRBV5-4, the J call TRBJ2-2; 15 positions agree with TRBD2. Germline V CDR1 and CDR2: SGHNT, YYREEE (reference sequence). The CDR3 contains 18 residues. Trimming cost V 3 bases and J 0 bases; bases outside gene matches: 3. The CDR3, as DNA: TGTGCCAGCAGCTCAAGGACTAGCGGGGGGGCGAACACCGGGGAGCTGTTTTTT. It codes for CASSSRTSGGANTGELFF.

The gene calls are TRBV6-4 and TRBJ1-2, with TRBD1 matching 7 bases. This CDR3 spans 13 amino acids. Germline V gene data show CDR1 as MRHNA and CDR2 as SNTAGT. V gave up 3 bases and J gave up 7 bases; unmatched junction bases: 5. For the CDR3, the DNA is TGTGCCAGCAGTGAGGAAGGGGGCCTTGGCTACACCTTC. Protein product: CASSEEGGLGYTF.

The chain couples TRBV18 to TRBJ1-1; D is unresolved. The CDR3 is made up of 12 amino acids. Germline V CDR1 and CDR2: KGHSH, LQKENI. Between the trimmed V and J ends, which lost 1 base and 6 bases, there was a span of 6 bases. CDR3 in amino acids: CASSPRISEAFF. The CDR3 coding sequence is TGTGCCAGCTCACCACGTATCTCTGAAGCTTTCTTT.

The chain uses TRBV7-9 and TRBJ2-5; D gene uncertain. The germline V gene has CDR1 SEHNR and CDR2 FQNEAQ (reference sequence). The CDR3 contains 14 residues. Trimming stripped 1 base from V and 2 bases from J, with 8 bases between. CDR3 DNA sequence: TGTGCCAGCAGCTTAGAGAGTCCTCAAGAGACCCAGTACTTC. Translation gives CASSLESPQETQYF.

The rearrangement uses TRBV11-2 and TRBJ1-4; D gene unclear. CDR1 and CDR2 (germline): SGHAT, FQNNGV. The CDR3 extends over 12 amino acids. The V end lost 7 bases, the J end lost 0 bases, and 3 bases lay between the germline ends. This CDR3 reads CASTATNEKLFF. CDR3 sequence (DNA): TGTGCCAGCACTGCAACTAATGAAAAACTGTTTTTT.

This clone has just a few counts. The chain employs TRBV11-2 and TRBJ2-7, with 9 bases matching TRBD1. Looked up from germline, CDR1 is SGHAT and CDR2 is FQNNGV. The CDR3 runs 18 residues. V lost 4 bases, J lost 0 bases, and 13 bases stayed unmatched. The CDR3 sequence is CASSSISRGQGVSYEQYF. CDR3 DNA sequence: TGTGCCAGCAGCTCAATATCTAGGGGACAGGGTGTCTCCTACGAGCAGTACTTC.

This clone showed up just a few times. The chain employs TRBV5-4 and TRBJ2-7, with D maybe TRBD2 (6 bases). Trimming took off 4 bases at V and 4 bases at J, with 18 bases between the two ends. The CDR3 has 15 residues. Germline CDR1 SGHNT, CDR2 YYREEE (reference sequence). CDR3 coding DNA: TGTGCCAGCAGCCGTGAGGGAGGTGGGGATTACGAGCAGTACTTC. Translating it yields CASSREGGGDYEQYF.

This chain uses TRBV7-2 with TRBJ1-2; no firm D call. The CDR3 spans 12 residues. The germline CDR1 and CDR2 sequences are SGHTA and FQGNSA. The V end was cut by 1 base, the J end by 8 bases, with 8 bases between. For the CDR3, the DNA is TGTGCCAGCAGCTTAGAATTCGGGGGCTACACCTTC. Amino acid sequence: CASSLEFGGYTF.

This clone was counted between two and nine times. The CDR3 nucleotides are TGCGCCAGCAGCCCGGGACTAGCGGGGTTCTCCGCAAGTTTGTCGTACGAGCAGTACTTC. It codes for CASSPGLAGFSASLSYEQYF. This chain links TRBV5-1 with TRBJ2-7, with 13 positions matching TRBD2. Per germline, CDR1 SGHRS and CDR2 YFSETQ. The CDR3 totals 20 residues. The V gene end was trimmed by 4 bases and the J gene end by 4 bases; junction bases not matched to a gene: 20.

The chain has TRBV30 and TRBJ1-1; D remains unclear. With 2 bases removed from V and 7 bases from J, the gap between germline ends came to 8 bases. The CDR3 is 11 residues long. Germline lookup yields CDR1 GTSNPN and CDR2 SVGIG (reference sequence). The CDR3 DNA follows: TGTGCCTGGAGTTACGGCGGTGAAGCTTTCTTT. Its translation is CAWSYGGEAFF.

The rearrangement joins TRBV10-1 to TRBJ2-2; TRBD2 is a possible D gene (5 bases). CDR1 WNHNN and CDR2 SYGVQD come from the germline V gene (reference sequence). The CDR3 is made up of 14 amino acids. V lost 11 bases and J lost 4, with 17 bases in between. CDR3 DNA sequence: TGCGCCGGCCCACGGGCGGGTCGCACCGGGGAGCTGTTTTTT. This sequence encodes CAGPRAGRTGELFF.

The chain couples TRBV23-1 to TRBJ2-4; TRBD1 matches at 8 bases. TRBV23-1 is an ORF, and what it does is uncertain. Germline trimming cut 10 bases from V and 0 bases from J; bases unmatched to any gene: 5. The length of the CDR3 is 14 residues. For the CDR3, the DNA is TGCGCCACTGGGACAGGTGTAGCCAAAAACATTCAGTACTTC. This encodes CATGTGVAKNIQYF.

This chain connects TRBV5-4 to TRBJ2-1; D may be TRBD1 (6 bases). CDR1 SGHNT and CDR2 YYREEE come from the germline V gene (reference sequence). The CDR3 totals 14 residues. The V end was cut by 2 bases, the J end by 9 bases, with 15 bases between. The CDR3 DNA reads TGTGCCAGCAGCTTAACAGGGTCCTACGGTGAGCAGTTCTTC. Its protein product is CASSLTGSYGEQFF.

As DNA, the CDR3 is TGCAGCGTTGAGCCCGCGGGGAGCTCCTACAATGAGCAGTTCTTC. The encoded protein is CSVEPAGSSYNEQFF. The genes are TRBV29-1 and TRBJ2-1; D may be TRBD2 (6 bases). This CDR3 has 15 residues. V lost 3 bases and J lost 0, with 12 bases in between. The germline CDR1 and CDR2 sequences are SQVTM and ANQGSEA.

The gene calls are TRBV13 and TRBJ2-5, with a possible D match to TRBD1 (6 bases). This CDR3 has 15 amino acids. Germline CDR1 and CDR2: PRHDT and FYEKMQ (reference sequence). Trimming took 5 bases from V and 5 from J, leaving 18 bases between them. The CDR3 DNA follows: TGTGCCAGCAGCACAGTGGACGGGGACATCGAGACCCAGTACTTC. Amino acid sequence: CASSTVDGDIETQYF. Looking up the rest from reference TRBV13 and TRBJ2-5 gives the full variable domain: AAGVIQSPRHLIKEKRETATLKCYPIPRHDTVYWYQQGPGQDPQFLISFYEKMQSDKGSIPDRFSAQQFSDYHSELNMSSLELGDSALYFCASSTVDGDIETQYFGPGTRLLVL.

The CDR3 region has the DNA TGTGCCAGCAGCCAACAAACAGATACGCAGTATTTT. Amino acid sequence: CASSQQTDTQYF. The chain combines TRBV2 with TRBJ2-3; D is uncertain. CDR1 is SNHLY and CDR2 is FYNNEI in the germline V gene. The CDR3 extends over 12 amino acids. V was trimmed by 6 bases and J by 3 bases, leaving 7 bases between them. Drawing the rest from reference TRBV2 and TRBJ2-3, the complete variable domain is EPEVTQTPSHQVTQMGQEVILRCVPISNHLYFYWYRQILGQKVEFLVSFYNNEISEKSEIFDDQFSVERPDGSNFTLKIRSTKLEDSAMYFCASSQQTDTQYFGPGTRLTVL.

The chain joins TRBV5-1 to TRBJ1-2, with D possibly TRBD1 on 5 matching bases. CDR1 and CDR2 (germline): SGHRS, YFSETQ. Deletions cut 1 base from V and 2 bases from J, with 12 bases between. CDR3 length: 15 residues. The CDR3 DNA reads as TGCGCCAGCAGCTTGTCGGGGGTTTACAACTATGGCTACACCTTC. Translating gives CASSLSGVYNYGYTF.

This chain joins TRBV6-5 and TRBJ2-7; 10 nucleotides agree with TRBD1. This CDR3 is 16 amino acids long. The V gene end was trimmed by 2 bases and the J gene end by 0 bases; junction bases not matched to a gene: 4. Germline V CDR1 and CDR2: MNHEY, SVGAGI. The CDR3 sequence: CASSYTGQGPSYEQYF. CDR3 coding DNA: TGTGCCAGCAGTTACACGGGACAGGGGCCCTCCTACGAGCAGTACTTC.

In DNA form, the CDR3 reads TGTGCCAGCCGGACAGCCCACGAAAAACTGTTTTTT. It encodes CASRTAHEKLFF. V is TRBV2 and J is TRBJ1-4, with D maybe TRBD1 (6 bases). From germline, CDR1 is SNHLY and CDR2 FYNNEI. This CDR3 is 12 amino acids long. V shed 8 bases and J shed 8 bases, with 12 bases lying between them.

This sequence joins TRBV5-1 and TRBJ1-6; 7 bases line up with TRBD1. Germline V gene data show CDR1 as SGHRS and CDR2 as YFSETQ. The CDR3 extends over 14 amino acids. The V and J ends lost 0 bases and 9 bases, in that order; junction bases with no gene match: 3. CDR3 sequence (DNA): TGCGCCAGCAGCTTGGAAGGGGGCAGTTCACCCCTCCACTTT. It is translated as CASSLEGGSSPLHF.

This clone occurred a few times. This CDR3 is CASSYGTGLGNTIYF. In DNA form, the CDR3 reads TGTGCCAGCAGTTACGGGACAGGTCTAGGAAACACCATATATTTT. J is TRBJ1-3 and V is TRBV6-6; 8 bases match TRBD1. The CDR3 length is 15 residues. Germline loops: CDR1 MNHNY, CDR2 SVGAGI (reference sequence). The ends lost 2 bases at V and 4 bases at J; junction bases unmatched: 4.

The chain has TRBV7-9 and TRBJ2-7, with a weak D call TRBD1 (6 bases). The V gene's germline CDR1 is SEHNR and CDR2 FQNEAQ (reference sequence). The CDR3 spans 13 residues. Trimming stripped 5 bases from V and 9 bases from J, with 17 bases between. The CDR3: CASSPQGFVGQYF. The CDR3 bases are TGTGCCAGCAGCCCCCAGGGGTTCGTGGGGCAGTACTTC.